The 16 T cell receptor beta chains reported below all come from one sample, sequenced in a study of cytomegalovirus exposure and HLA in healthy donors. PCR amplification relied on 60 Vbeta primers (plus 13 Jbeta primers). The protocol was immunoSEQ multiplex PCR, while the TCRdb copy is restricted to in-frame clones and leaves out a portion. The table shows 90,000 to 150,000 clones, with over 75% occurring only once. Material: PBMCs. The receptors were gathered from a man aged 35-49 years in good health and CMV-seronegative.

CDR3 in amino acids: CAIRGAGTGELFF. CDR3 sequence (DNA): TGTGCCATCAGGGGGGCAGGGACCGGGGAGCTGTTTTTT. The chain links TRBV10-3 to TRBJ2-2; D perhaps matches TRBD1 (6 bases). The CDR3 sequence is 13 residues long. CDR1 ENHRY and CDR2 SYGVKD come from the germline V gene. The germline V and J ends were trimmed by 6 bases and 5 bases, with 10 bases remaining between them.

This clone has just a few counts. The chain joins TRBV27 to TRBJ2-4; possibly TRBD2 for D (6 bases). Trimming took 4 bases from V and 0 from J, leaving 10 bases between them. The CDR3 has 15 residues. Per germline, CDR1 MNHEY and CDR2 SMNVEV (reference sequence). CDR3 nucleotide sequence: TGTGCCAGCAGTTCCCCGGGACTAGCCAAAAACATTCAGTACTTC. Its translation: CASSSPGLAKNIQYF.

The DNA for the CDR3 is TGTGCCAGCAGCTTAGGGGCATCAGGCTCTAATCAGCCCCAGCATTTT. As protein: CASSLGASGSNQPQHF. The genes are TRBV7-6 and TRBJ1-5; D is ambiguous. Trimming cost V 1 base and J 4 bases, with 14 bases left between them. Germline CDR1 reads SGHVS; CDR2 reads FNYEAQ. The CDR3 loop spans 16 amino acids.

The chain links TRBV4-3 to TRBJ2-2; the D gene is possibly TRBD2 (5 bases). From germline, CDR1 is LGHNA and CDR2 YSLEER. The CDR3 runs 16 residues. The germline V and J ends were trimmed by 4 bases and 5 bases, with 17 bases remaining between them. CDR3 loop: CASSPSSGVGTGELFF. CDR3 nucleotides: TGCGCCAGCAGCCCCAGCAGCGGAGTAGGGACCGGGGAGCTGTTTTTT.

The chain combines TRBV7-2 with TRBJ2-1; D is unresolved. Trimming took 2 bases from V and 10 from J, leaving 6 bases between them. CDR1 and CDR2 (germline): SGHTA, FQGNSA. This CDR3 spans 11 amino acids. CDR3 DNA sequence: TGTGCCAGCAGCTTATCCGGGGAGCAGTTCTTC. Amino acid sequence: CASSLSGEQFF.

Concerning this clone: An end of the junction does not agree with germline; a read error may underlie this. The chain combines TRBV7-9 with TRBJ2-1, with a tentative D call TRBD2 (5 bases). This CDR3 has 16 residues. CDR1 and CDR2 from the germline V gene are SEHNR and FQNEAQ (reference sequence). In nucleotides, the CDR3 is TGTTCCAGCAGCTTAGGTACACTAGAAGTCCACAATGAGCAGTTCTTC. Its protein is CSSSLGTLEVHNEQFF.

The chain has TRBV28 and TRBJ1-5; D remains unclear. The CDR3 has 14 residues. Per the germline V gene, CDR1 is MDHEN and CDR2 is SYDVKM. Deletions cut 6 bases from V and 3 bases from J, with 12 bases between. The CDR3 is CASRMAGYNQPQHF. CDR3 sequence (DNA): TGTGCCAGCAGAATGGCGGGGTACAATCAGCCCCAGCATTTT.

This clone was detected a few times. Written as DNA, the CDR3 is TGTGCCAGCAGCTCGGACAGGGGGCTCTTCGGCGGCTACACCTTC. Translating it yields CASSSDRGLFGGYTF. The rearrangement uses TRBV11-2 and TRBJ1-2; TRBD1 aligns across 11 bases. V trimming: 4 bases; J trimming: 8 bases; junction bases outside the gene matches: 9. The CDR3 is 15 amino acids. From germline, CDR1 is SGHAT and CDR2 FQNNGV.

This clone was seen a few times. The genes are TRBV7-2 and TRBJ2-7, with 8 bases that match TRBD2. Trimming at V came to 5 bases and at J to 0 bases, leaving 6 bases not matched to a gene. CDR1 is SGHTA and CDR2 is FQGNSA in the germline V gene. CDR3 length: 15 amino acids. DNA of the CDR3: TGTGCCAGCAGCGGGGGGCGGGGGGACTCCTACGAGCAGTACTTC. Translated: CASSGGRGDSYEQYF.

This clone was counted a single time. V gene TRBV15 combines with J gene TRBJ1-1; TRBD1 matches at 7 bases. V was clipped by 4 bases and J by 9 bases; unmatched bases: 8. The CDR3 sequence is 13 residues long. Germline CDR1 LNHNV, CDR2 YYDKDF (reference sequence). CDR3 in amino acids: CATSNLRDSKAFF. The DNA for the CDR3 is TGTGCCACCAGCAACCTCCGGGACAGTAAAGCTTTCTTT.

The genes are TRBV6-1 and TRBJ2-6, with 7 bases aligning to TRBD1. Germline V gene sequence: CDR1 MNHNS, CDR2 SASEGT. The CDR3 contains 18 residues. V lost 4 bases to trimming and J lost 0 bases; unmatched junction nucleotides: 9. As DNA, the CDR3 is TGTGCCAGCAGTGTTACCGGGACAGACCGCTCTGGGGCCAACGTCCTGACTTTC. It translates to CASSVTGTDRSGANVLTF.

CDR3 nucleotides: TGTGCCAGTAGTCTCCGGGACAGGAGATTCTATGGCTACACCTTC. This translates into CASSLRDRRFYGYTF. The chain has TRBV19 and TRBJ1-2, with TRBD1 matching 8 bases. With V trimmed by 5 bases and J by 4 bases, 9 bases remained unmatched. CDR1 LNHDA and CDR2 SQIVND come from the germline V gene (reference sequence). The CDR3 runs 15 residues.

V and J are TRBV5-1 and TRBJ1-4; weak D call: TRBD1 (5 bases). This CDR3 spans 15 amino acids. The germline V gene encodes CDR1 SGHRS and CDR2 YFSETQ. V was trimmed by 3 bases and J by 0 bases, leaving 9 bases between them. The chain's CDR3 is CASSSTGSTNEKLFF. CDR3 DNA: TGCGCCAGCAGCTCCACAGGATCAACTAATGAAAAACTGTTTTTT.

The chain employs TRBV19 and TRBJ1-4, with 8 bases matching TRBD1. V was pared by 6 bases and J by 2 bases, with 8 bases of the junction left unmatched. Germline-derived CDR1 and CDR2 are LNHDA and SQIVND (reference sequence). The CDR3 totals 16 residues. CDR3 amino acids: CASSTGTGFTNEKLFF. CDR3 DNA: TGTGCCAGTAGCACCGGGACAGGCTTTACTAATGAAAAACTGTTTTTT.

The genes are TRBV6-5 and TRBJ2-7; 8 bases are a match to TRBD2. The germline V gene encodes CDR1 MNHEY and CDR2 SVGAGI. With V trimmed by 0 bases and J by 3 bases, 7 bases remained unmatched. The CDR3 has 16 amino acids. CDR3 region: CASSYSKAGVYYEQYF. The CDR3 coding sequence is TGTGCCAGCAGTTACTCTAAAGCGGGAGTATACTACGAGCAGTACTTC.

The rearrangement uses TRBV5-6 and TRBJ1-5; maybe TRBD1 (5 bases). CDR3 size: 15 residues. Trimming removed 3 bases at V and 2 bases at J, with 12 bases between. Germline lookup yields CDR1 SGHDT and CDR2 YYEEEE. CDR3 amino acids: CASSSQPGGNQPQHF. In DNA form, the CDR3 reads TGTGCCAGCAGCTCCCAACCGGGGGGCAATCAGCCCCAGCATTTT.